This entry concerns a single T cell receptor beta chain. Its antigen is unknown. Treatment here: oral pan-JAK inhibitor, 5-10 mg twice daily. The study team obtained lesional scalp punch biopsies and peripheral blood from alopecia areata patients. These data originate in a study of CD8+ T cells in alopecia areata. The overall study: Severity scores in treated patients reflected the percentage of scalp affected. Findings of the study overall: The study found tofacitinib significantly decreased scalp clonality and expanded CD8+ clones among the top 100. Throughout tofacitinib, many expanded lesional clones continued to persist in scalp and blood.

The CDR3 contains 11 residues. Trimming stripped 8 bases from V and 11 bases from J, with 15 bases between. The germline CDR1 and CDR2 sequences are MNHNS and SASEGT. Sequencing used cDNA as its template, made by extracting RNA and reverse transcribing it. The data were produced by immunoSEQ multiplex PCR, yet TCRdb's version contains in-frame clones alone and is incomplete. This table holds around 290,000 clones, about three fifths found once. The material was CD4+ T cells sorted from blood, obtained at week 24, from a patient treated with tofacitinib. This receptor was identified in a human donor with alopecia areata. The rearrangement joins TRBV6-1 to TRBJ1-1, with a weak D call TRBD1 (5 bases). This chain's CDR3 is CASFFLGLAFF. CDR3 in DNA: TGTGCCAGCTTTTTTCTGGGGCTGGCTTTCTTT.